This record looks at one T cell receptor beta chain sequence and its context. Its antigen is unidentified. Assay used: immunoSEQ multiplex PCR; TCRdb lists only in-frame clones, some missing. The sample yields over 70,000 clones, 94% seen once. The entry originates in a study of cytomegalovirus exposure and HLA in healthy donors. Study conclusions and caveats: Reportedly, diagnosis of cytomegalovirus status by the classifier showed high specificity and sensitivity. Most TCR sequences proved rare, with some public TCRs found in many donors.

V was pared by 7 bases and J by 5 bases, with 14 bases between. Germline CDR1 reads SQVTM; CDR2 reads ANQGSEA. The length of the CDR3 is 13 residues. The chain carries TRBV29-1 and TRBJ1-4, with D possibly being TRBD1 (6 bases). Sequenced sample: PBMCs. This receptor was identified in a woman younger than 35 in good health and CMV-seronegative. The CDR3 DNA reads TGCAGCGCGGGAGGGGGGCGAAATGAAAAACTGTTTTTT. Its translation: CSAGGGRNEKLFF.